This TCR beta chain came from a study of T cell clonotyping in hematopoietic cell transplantation. There are 14 residues in the CDR3. Trimming shortened V by 2 bases and J by 0 bases, and 8 bases separated the two germline ends. Looked up from germline, CDR1 is MNHNY and CDR2 is SVGAGI (reference sequence). Findings and caveats of the study: After transplant, recipient diversity fell while pathologically expanded clonotypes grew through day 180.

Assay: immunoSEQ multiplex PCR; the TCRdb copy retains only in-frame clones and omits some. The data show about 41,000 clones, 95% seen once. This clone was seen once. As yet, its antigen is unknown. Sequencing was carried out using peripheral blood mononuclear cells. The chain links TRBV6-6 to TRBJ2-7, with D tentatively TRBD1 (6 bases). The TCR sequence derives from a man younger than 45 in good health. Some clones in this sample may be carry-over from other donors' samples. The CDR3 coding sequence is TGTGCCAGCAGTTACCAGGGGTCCTCCTACGAGCAGTACTTC. Its protein is CASSYQGSSYEQYF.